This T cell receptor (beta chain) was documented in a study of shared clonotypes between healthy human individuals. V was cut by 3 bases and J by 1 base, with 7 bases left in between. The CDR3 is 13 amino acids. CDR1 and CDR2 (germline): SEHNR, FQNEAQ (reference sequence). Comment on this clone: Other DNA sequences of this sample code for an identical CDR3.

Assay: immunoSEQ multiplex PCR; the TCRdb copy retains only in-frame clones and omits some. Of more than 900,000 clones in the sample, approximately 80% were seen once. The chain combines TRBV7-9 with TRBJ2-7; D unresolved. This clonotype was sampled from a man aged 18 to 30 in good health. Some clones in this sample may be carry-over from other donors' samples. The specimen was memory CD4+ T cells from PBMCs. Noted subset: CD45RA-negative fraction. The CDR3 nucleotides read TGTGCCAGCAGCTTCGGCGGTTCCTACGAGCAGTACTTC. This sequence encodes CASSFGGSYEQYF. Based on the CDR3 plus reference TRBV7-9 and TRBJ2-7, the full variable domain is DTGVSQNPRHKITKRGQNVTFRCDPISEHNRLYWYRQTLGQGPEFLTYFQNEAQLEKSRLLSDRFSAERPKGSFSTLEIQRTEQGDSAMYLCASSFGGSYEQYFGPGTRLTVT.